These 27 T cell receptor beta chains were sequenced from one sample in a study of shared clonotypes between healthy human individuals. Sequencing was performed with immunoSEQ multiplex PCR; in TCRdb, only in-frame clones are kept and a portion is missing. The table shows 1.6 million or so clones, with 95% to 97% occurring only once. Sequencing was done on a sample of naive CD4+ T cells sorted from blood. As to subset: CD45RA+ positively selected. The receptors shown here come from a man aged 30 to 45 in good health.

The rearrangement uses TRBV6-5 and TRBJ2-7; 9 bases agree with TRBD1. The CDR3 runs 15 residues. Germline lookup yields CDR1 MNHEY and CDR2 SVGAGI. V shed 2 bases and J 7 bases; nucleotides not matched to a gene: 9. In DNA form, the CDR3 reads TGTGCCAGCAGTTACGGGGGACAGGGTAGTTGGGAGCAGTACTTC. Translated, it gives CASSYGGQGSWEQYF.

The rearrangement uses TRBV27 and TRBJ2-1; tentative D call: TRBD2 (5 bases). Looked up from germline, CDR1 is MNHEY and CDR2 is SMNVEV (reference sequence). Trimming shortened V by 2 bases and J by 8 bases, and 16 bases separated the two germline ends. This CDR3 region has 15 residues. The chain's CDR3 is CASSLRTPLVHEQFF. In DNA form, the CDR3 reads TGTGCCAGCAGTTTAAGGACTCCTCTGGTCCATGAGCAGTTCTTC.

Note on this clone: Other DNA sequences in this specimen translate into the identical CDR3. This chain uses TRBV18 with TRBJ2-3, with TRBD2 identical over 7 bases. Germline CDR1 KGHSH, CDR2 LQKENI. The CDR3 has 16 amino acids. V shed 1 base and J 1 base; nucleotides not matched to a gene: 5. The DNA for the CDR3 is TGTGCCAGCTCACCACTGCCTAGCGGACGCACAGATACGCAGTATTTT. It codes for CASSPLPSGRTDTQYF.

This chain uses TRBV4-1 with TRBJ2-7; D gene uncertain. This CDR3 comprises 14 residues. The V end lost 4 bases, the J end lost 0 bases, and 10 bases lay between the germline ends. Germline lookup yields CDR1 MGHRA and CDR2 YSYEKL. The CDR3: CASSPRAFSYEQYF. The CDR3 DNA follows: TGCGCCAGCAGCCCACGTGCCTTCTCCTACGAGCAGTACTTC.

CDR3 sequence reads: CASSPGIGQGQPQHF. In nucleotides, the CDR3 is TGCGCCAGCAGCCCCGGAATCGGACAGGGCCAGCCCCAGCATTTT. The chain carries TRBV4-1 and TRBJ1-5; 8 bases map to TRBD1. The CDR3 has 15 amino acids. V trimming: 4 bases; J trimming: 7 bases; junction bases outside the gene matches: 9. Germline V gene lookup returns CDR1 MGHRA and CDR2 YSYEKL.

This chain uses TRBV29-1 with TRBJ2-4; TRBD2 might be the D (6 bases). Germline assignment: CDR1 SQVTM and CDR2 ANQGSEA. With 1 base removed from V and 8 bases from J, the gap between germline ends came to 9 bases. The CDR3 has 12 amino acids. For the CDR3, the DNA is TGCAGCGTTGAAGCAGGAGGGGACATTCAGTACTTC. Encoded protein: CSVEAGGDIQYF. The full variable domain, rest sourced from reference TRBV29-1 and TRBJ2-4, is SAVISQKPSRDICQRGTSLTIQCQVDSQVTMMFWYRQQPGQSLTLIATANQGSEATYESGFVIDKFPISRPNLTFSTLTVSNMSPEDSSIYLCSVEAGGDIQYFGAGTRLSVL.

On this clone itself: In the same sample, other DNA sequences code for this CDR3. CDR3 region: CASSLVGNEQYF. Written as DNA, the CDR3 is TGCGCCAGCAGCTTGGTGGGGAACGAGCAGTACTTC. The chain couples TRBV5-1 to TRBJ2-7, with D unclear. The CDR3 has 12 residues. Between the trimmed V and J ends, which lost 0 bases and 5 bases, there was a span of 6 bases. Germline V gene data show CDR1 as SGHRS and CDR2 as YFSETQ.

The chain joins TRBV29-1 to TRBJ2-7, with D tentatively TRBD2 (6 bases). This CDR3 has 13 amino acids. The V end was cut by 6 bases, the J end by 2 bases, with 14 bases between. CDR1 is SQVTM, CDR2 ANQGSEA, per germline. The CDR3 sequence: CSVRGGLAYEQYF. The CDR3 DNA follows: TGCAGCGTGAGGGGAGGACTGGCCTACGAGCAGTACTTC.

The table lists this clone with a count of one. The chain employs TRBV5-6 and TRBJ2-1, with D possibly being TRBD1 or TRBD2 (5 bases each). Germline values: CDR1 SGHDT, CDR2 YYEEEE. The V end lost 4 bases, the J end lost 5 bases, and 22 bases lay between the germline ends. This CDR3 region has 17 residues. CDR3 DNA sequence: TGTGCCAGCAGCCCTTTGGGGCCTACGCCCGGGGACAATGAGCAGTTCTTC. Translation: CASSPLGPTPGDNEQFF.

Written as DNA, the CDR3 is TGTGCCAGCAGAGAAGCGAGAGAGCAGTTCTTC. Translating it yields CASREAREQFF. V usage is TRBV25-1 and J usage is TRBJ2-1; D ambiguous. The CDR3 sequence is 11 residues long. V lost 6 bases, J lost 10 bases, and 10 bases lay in between. Germline V CDR1 and CDR2: MGHDK, SYGVNS.

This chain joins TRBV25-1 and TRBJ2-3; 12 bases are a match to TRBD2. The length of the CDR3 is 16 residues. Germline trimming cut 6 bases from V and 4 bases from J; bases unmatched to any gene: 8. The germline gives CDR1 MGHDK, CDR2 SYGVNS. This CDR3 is CASRKTSGSMSDTQYF. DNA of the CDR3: TGTGCCAGCAGAAAGACTAGCGGGAGTATGTCAGATACGCAGTATTTT.

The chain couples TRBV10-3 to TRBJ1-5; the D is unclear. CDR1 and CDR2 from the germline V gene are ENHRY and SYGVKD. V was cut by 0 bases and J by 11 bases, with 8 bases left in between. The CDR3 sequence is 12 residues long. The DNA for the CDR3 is TGTGCCATCAGTGAGTCGACGGGTACCCAGCATTTT. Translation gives CAISESTGTQHF.

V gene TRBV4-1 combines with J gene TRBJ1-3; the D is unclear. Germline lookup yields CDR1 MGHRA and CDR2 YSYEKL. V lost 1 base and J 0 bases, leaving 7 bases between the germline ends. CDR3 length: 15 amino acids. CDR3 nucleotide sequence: TGCGCCAGCAGCCAAGTTTGGGTCTCTGGAAACACCATATATTTT. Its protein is CASSQVWVSGNTIYF.

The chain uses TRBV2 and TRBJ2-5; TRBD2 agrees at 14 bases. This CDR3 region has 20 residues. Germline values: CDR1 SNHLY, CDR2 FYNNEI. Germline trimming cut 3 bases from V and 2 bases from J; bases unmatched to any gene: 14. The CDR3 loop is CASSDLRRLAGGPLQETQYF. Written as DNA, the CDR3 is TGTGCCAGCAGTGATCTTAGGAGACTAGCGGGAGGGCCCTTACAAGAGACCCAGTACTTC.

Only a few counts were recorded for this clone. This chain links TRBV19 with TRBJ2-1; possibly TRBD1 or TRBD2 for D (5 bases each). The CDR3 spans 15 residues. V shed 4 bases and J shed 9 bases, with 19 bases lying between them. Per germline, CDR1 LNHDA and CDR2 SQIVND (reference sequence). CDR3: CASSTTRAAAGEQFF. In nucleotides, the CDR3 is TGTGCCAGTAGTACCACCAGGGCAGCGGCTGGTGAGCAGTTCTTC. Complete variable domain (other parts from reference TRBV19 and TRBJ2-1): DGGITQSPKYLFRKEGQNVTLSCEQNLNHDAMYWYRQDPGQGLRLIYYSQIVNDFQKGDIAEGYSVSREKKESFPLTVTSAQKNPTAFYLCASSTTRAAAGEQFFGPGTRLTVL.

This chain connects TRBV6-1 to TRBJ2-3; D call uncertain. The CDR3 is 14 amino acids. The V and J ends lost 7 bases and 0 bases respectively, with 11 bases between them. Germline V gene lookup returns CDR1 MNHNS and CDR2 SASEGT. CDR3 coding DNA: TGTGCCAGCAAAAAGGTCCCGAGCACAGATACGCAGTATTTT. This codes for CASKKVPSTDTQYF.

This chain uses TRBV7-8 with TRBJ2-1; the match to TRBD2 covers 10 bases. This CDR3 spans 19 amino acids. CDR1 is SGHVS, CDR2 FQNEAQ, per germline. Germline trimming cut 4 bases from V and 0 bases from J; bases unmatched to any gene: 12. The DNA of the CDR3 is TGTGCCAGCAGCTCTACATCCTTAGCGGGAGGCTTCTCCTACAATGAGCAGTTCTTC. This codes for CASSSTSLAGGFSYNEQFF.

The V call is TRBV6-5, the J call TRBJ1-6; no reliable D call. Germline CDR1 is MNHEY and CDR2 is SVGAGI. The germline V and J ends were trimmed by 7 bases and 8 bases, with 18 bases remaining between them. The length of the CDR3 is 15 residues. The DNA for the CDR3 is TGTGCCAGCAAACCGATAAGGGAAGGTTATTCACCCCTCCACTTT. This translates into CASKPIREGYSPLHF.

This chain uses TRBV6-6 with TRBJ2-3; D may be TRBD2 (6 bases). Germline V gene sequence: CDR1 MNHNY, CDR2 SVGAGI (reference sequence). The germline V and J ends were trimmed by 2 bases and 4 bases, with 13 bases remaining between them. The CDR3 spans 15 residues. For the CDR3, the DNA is TGTGCCAGCAGTTACCGGGAGACTCGGGCAGATACGCAGTATTTT. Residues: CASSYRETRADTQYF.

The CDR3 DNA sequence: TGTGCCATCAGTGATATTAATGAGCAGTTCTTC. Its protein is CAISDINEQFF. The chain uses TRBV10-3 and TRBJ2-1, with D hard to call. This CDR3 is 11 amino acids long. V lost 3 bases, J lost 7 bases, and 4 bases lay in between. Germline V gene lookup returns CDR1 ENHRY and CDR2 SYGVKD.

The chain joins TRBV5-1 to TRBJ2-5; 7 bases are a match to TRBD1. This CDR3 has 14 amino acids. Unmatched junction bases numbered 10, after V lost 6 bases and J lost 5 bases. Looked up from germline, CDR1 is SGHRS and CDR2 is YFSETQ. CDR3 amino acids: CASTLDRRGETQYF. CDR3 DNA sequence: TGCGCCAGCACTTTGGACAGGCGCGGGGAGACCCAGTACTTC.

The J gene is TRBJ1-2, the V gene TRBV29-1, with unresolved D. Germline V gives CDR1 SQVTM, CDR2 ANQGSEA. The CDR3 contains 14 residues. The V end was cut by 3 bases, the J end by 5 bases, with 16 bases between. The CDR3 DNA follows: TGCAGCGTTGAGAAGGGAGCGGAAAAATATGGCTACACCTTC. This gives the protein CSVEKGAEKYGYTF.

The CDR3 here is CASTGQGNQPQHF. The DNA of the CDR3 is TGTGCCAGCACCGGACAGGGGAATCAGCCCCAGCATTTT. The chain links TRBV2 to TRBJ1-5, with 9 bases matching TRBD1. V shed 7 bases, J shed 4 bases, and the junction held 2 bases outside the gene matches. The CDR3 runs 13 residues. CDR1 and CDR2 from the germline V gene are SNHLY and FYNNEI.

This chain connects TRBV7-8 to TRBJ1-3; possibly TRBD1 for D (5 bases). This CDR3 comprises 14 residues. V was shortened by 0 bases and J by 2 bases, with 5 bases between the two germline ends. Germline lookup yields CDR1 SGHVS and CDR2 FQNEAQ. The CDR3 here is CASSLAGAGNTIYF. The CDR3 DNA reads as TGTGCCAGCAGCTTAGCAGGGGCTGGAAACACCATATATTTT.

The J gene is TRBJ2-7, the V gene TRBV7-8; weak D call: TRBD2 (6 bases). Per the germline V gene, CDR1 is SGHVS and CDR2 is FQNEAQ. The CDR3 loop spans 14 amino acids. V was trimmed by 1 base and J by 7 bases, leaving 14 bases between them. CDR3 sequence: CASSLGGEVSEQYF. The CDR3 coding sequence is TGTGCCAGCAGCTTAGGAGGGGAGGTGTCGGAGCAGTACTTC.

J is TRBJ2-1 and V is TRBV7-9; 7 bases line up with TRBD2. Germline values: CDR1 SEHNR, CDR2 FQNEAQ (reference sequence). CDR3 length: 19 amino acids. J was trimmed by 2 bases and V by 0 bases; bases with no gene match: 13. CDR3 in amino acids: CASSLANFGDYVPYNEQFF. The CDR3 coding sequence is TGTGCCAGCAGCTTAGCGAACTTTGGGGACTACGTCCCCTACAATGAGCAGTTCTTC.

In nucleotides, the CDR3 is TGTGCCAGTAGCGCAGGGGGCACTGAAGCTTTCTTT. It specifies CASSAGGTEAFF. This chain connects TRBV19 to TRBJ1-1, with 7 bases fitting TRBD1. This CDR3 has 12 residues. The germline V gene encodes CDR1 LNHDA and CDR2 SQIVND (reference sequence). The V and J ends lost 6 bases and 4 bases, in that order; junction bases with no gene match: 2.